Listed below are T cell receptor beta chains from one sample, sequenced in a study of blood T cell repertoires in COVID-19. Sequencing used immunoSEQ multiplex PCR; TCRdb keeps in-frame clones, though not all of them. Of tens of thousands of clones listed, 80% to 90% are singletons. Material: peripheral blood. The origin of the receptors is a man in his 60s with active COVID-19. The CDR3 runs from the conserved cysteine through the conserved F or W. A D gene is named only where the DNA matches it firmly.

TGTGCCAGCAGCGCGAGACAGGGGAGCACTGAAGCTTTCTTT	CASSARQGSTEAFF	TRBD1	TRBV4-2	TRBJ1-1
TGTGCCAGCAGTTACGCGGGAGGGAGGAATGAGCAGTTCTTC	CASSYAGGRNEQFF	TRBD2	TRBV6-2/TRBV6-3	TRBJ2-1
TGTGCCAGCAGCTTCCAGGGTAACACTGAAGCTTTCTTT	CASSFQGNTEAFF	-	TRBV7-9	TRBJ1-1
TGTGCCAGCAGTTCCCCGGGGATATCCTTCTACGAGCAGTACTTC	CASSSPGISFYEQYF	-	TRBV28	TRBJ2-7
TGTGCCAGCTGTATGGCGGGAGGATCCTACGAGCAGTACTTC	CASCMAGGSYEQYF	TRBD2	TRBV19	TRBJ2-7
TGCGCCAGCAGCGCCGGCGGGACTAGCAGGAACACCGGGGAGCTGTTTTTT	CASSAGGTSRNTGELFF	TRBD2	TRBV5-1	TRBJ2-2
TGTGCCAGTAGTAGACAGGACAATGAGCAGTTCTTC	CASSRQDNEQFF	-	TRBV19	TRBJ2-1
TGTGCCAGCAGCTTAGTGGCAGGGGCGGACGAGCAGTACTTC	CASSLVAGADEQYF	-	TRBV7-2	TRBJ2-7
TGTGCCAGCAGTTACTTAATACCGGGACAGCCTAGAAACACTGAAGCTTTCTTT	CASSYLIPGQPRNTEAFF	TRBD1	TRBV6-7	TRBJ1-1
TGTGCCAGCAGCCTGGGACAGGGTAACTATGGCTACACCTTC	CASSLGQGNYGYTF	TRBD1	TRBV9	TRBJ1-2
TGTGCCAGCAGCCCCCGGGGCACCGGGGAGCTGTTTTTT	CASSPRGTGELFF	-	TRBV3-1/TRBV3-2	TRBJ2-2